This entry describes one TCR beta chain. These data are taken from a study of T cells in Graves' hyperthyroidism and ophthalmopathy. Study-level information: Before any treatment, at initial diagnosis, peripheral blood was collected.

Amplified TCR beta CDR3 regions derived from RNA transcripts. A first-round RT-PCR of the TCR CDR3 used the HTBI primer set. TCRdb re-called the multiplex PCR reads through MiXCR, storing one row per CDR3 protein. Altogether over 120,000 distinct CDR3 sequences are present, 22% being singletons, with the ten largest covering around 70%. Per germline, CDR1 MDHEN and CDR2 SYDVKM. This CDR3 has 13 residues. V lost 2 bases to trimming and J lost 3 bases, with 8 bases between them. Sequencing was done on a sample of blood. The chain employs TRBV28 and TRBJ2-7; D remains ambiguous. This clonotype originated in a woman aged 45-60 years with Graves' hyperthyroidism that later progressed to Graves' ophthalmopathy. CDR3 bases: TGTGCCAGCAGTTTAGAATTATTCTACGAGCAGTACTTC. This gives the protein CASSLELFYEQYF.